The 18 T cell receptor beta chains in this list originate from one sample, sequenced in a study of blood T cell repertoires in COVID-19. Profiling relied on immunoSEQ multiplex PCR, and the TCRdb table lists in-frame clones only, not all of them. The profile shows about 160,000 clones, roughly 89% of them singletons. The sample consisted of peripheral blood. The receptors here all came from a woman in her 70s with COVID-19, enrolled during active disease.

The V call is TRBV2, the J call TRBJ2-7, with D possibly being TRBD2 (7 bases). The V end lost 6 bases, the J end lost 2 bases, and 14 bases lay between the germline ends. This CDR3 has 14 amino acids. Germline V gene sequence: CDR1 SNHLY, CDR2 FYNNEI. Written as DNA, the CDR3 is TGTGCCAGCAGGAGAGAGGGGGGGCCCTACGAGCAGTACTTC. Its protein is CASRREGGPYEQYF.

The chain's CDR3 is CAISDPRTGSEAFF. The CDR3 DNA is TGTGCCATCAGTGACCCACGGACGGGATCGGAAGCTTTCTTT. The chain joins TRBV10-3 to TRBJ1-1; D unresolved. Deletions cut 3 bases from V and 8 bases from J, with 16 bases between. From germline, CDR1 is ENHRY and CDR2 SYGVKD. CDR3 size: 14 residues.

The rearrangement uses TRBV7-2 and TRBJ2-3; TRBD2 matches 9 bases. The CDR3 covers 15 residues. CDR1 and CDR2 (germline): SGHTA, FQGNSA. The J segment lost 6 bases and the V segment lost 6 bases, leaving 10 bases of the junction unmatched. The CDR3 DNA sequence: TGTGCCAGCAGACCCTCTAGCGGGGATTGGGATACGCAGTATTTT. Translated: CASRPSSGDWDTQYF.

A remark on this clone: The junction departs from germline at one end; a sequencing error may be responsible. The genes are TRBV7-2 and TRBJ2-2; 12 bases line up with TRBD2. CDR1 SGHTA and CDR2 FQGNSA come from the germline V gene. The CDR3 consists of 16 residues. The chain's CDR3 is CASSLTSGGNAGELFF. Written as DNA, the CDR3 is TGTGCCAGCAGCTTAACTAGCGGGGGGAACGCCGGGGAGCTGTTTTTT.

CDR3 amino acids: CASSPLAGVSYNEQFF. The CDR3 coding sequence is TGTGCCAGCAGCCCTTTAGCGGGGGTGTCCTACAATGAGCAGTTCTTC. This rearrangement joins TRBV6-4 to TRBJ2-1; 9 bases are a match to TRBD2. The CDR3 totals 16 residues. Germline V CDR1 and CDR2: MRHNA, SNTAGT. Unmatched junction bases numbered 7, after V lost 6 bases and J lost 1 base.

This chain uses TRBV3-1 (or the pseudogene TRBV3-2) with TRBJ1-1; D gene unclear. The CDR3 has 12 amino acids. V was pared by 0 bases and J by 5 bases, with 4 bases between. The germline V gene encodes CDR1 LGHDT and CDR2 YNNKEL (reference sequence). CDR3: CASSQEETEAFF. Here the CDR3 DNA reads TGTGCCAGCAGCCAAGAGGAGACTGAAGCTTTCTTT.

J is TRBJ1-2 and V is TRBV28; D perhaps matches TRBD1 (5 bases). CDR3 length: 15 residues. Germline V gene sequence: CDR1 MDHEN, CDR2 SYDVKM. V was cut by 3 bases and J by 4 bases, with 15 bases left in between. CDR3 nucleotides: TGTGCCAGCAGTTTGATCGGGCAGGGTGGCTATGGCTACACCTTC. This translates into CASSLIGQGGYGYTF.

J is TRBJ2-5 and V is TRBV5-1; TRBD2 matches at 9 bases. The germline V gene has CDR1 SGHRS and CDR2 YFSETQ. Trimming at V came to 5 bases and at J to 1 base, leaving 12 bases not matched to a gene. This CDR3 contains 17 residues. The CDR3 nucleotides are TGCGCCAGCAGTTCAAGTTCAGGCGGGGGGGCCCAAGAGACCCAGTACTTC. Translation: CASSSSSGGGAQETQYF.

The CDR3 region is CASSQKQGNYSPLHF. In nucleotides, the CDR3 is TGCGCCAGCAGTCAAAAACAGGGGAATTATTCACCCCTCCACTTT. The genes are TRBV23-1 and TRBJ1-6, with TRBD1 matching over 7 bases. Being an ORF, TRBV23-1 has a function that is uncertain. The V segment lost 2 bases and the J segment 8 bases; nucleotides outside the gene matches: 6. The CDR3 consists of 15 residues.

This rearrangement joins TRBV7-9 to TRBJ1-2, with D unclear. The germline V gene encodes CDR1 SEHNR and CDR2 FQNEAQ (reference sequence). The CDR3 is 15 residues long. Trimming pared 1 base from V and 2 bases from J, leaving 11 bases between. DNA for the CDR3: TGTGCCAGCAGCTTAGAAGTGACACTGAACTATGGCTACACCTTC. This gives the protein CASSLEVTLNYGYTF.

J is TRBJ1-3 and V is TRBV2; perhaps TRBD1 as D (6 bases). V was pared by 4 bases and J by 0 bases, with 10 bases between. The germline gives CDR1 SNHLY, CDR2 FYNNEI. CDR3 length: 15 residues. CDR3 sequence (DNA): TGTGCCAGCAGTGCGGACAGCTACTCTGGAAACACCATATATTTT. It yields the protein CASSADSYSGNTIYF.

The CDR3 coding sequence is TGTGCCAGCAGCCCCCTGGACAGACAGAATCAGCCCCAGCATTTT. This codes for CASSPLDRQNQPQHF. The rearrangement links TRBV28 to TRBJ1-5, with a possible D match to TRBD1 (6 bases). V lost 6 bases, J lost 4 bases, and 16 bases lay in between. The CDR3 totals 15 residues. Per the germline V gene, CDR1 is MDHEN and CDR2 is SYDVKM. The full variable domain, with the rest looked up from reference TRBV28 and TRBJ1-5, is DVKVTQSSRYLVKRTGEKVFLECVQDMDHENMFWYRQDPGLGLRLIYFSYDVKMKEKGDIPEGYSVSREKKERFSLILESASTNQTSMYLCASSPLDRQNQPQHFGDGTRLSIL.

The rearrangement joins TRBV7-9 to TRBJ2-7; 7 nucleotides agree with TRBD1. The V gene's germline CDR1 is SEHNR and CDR2 FQNEAQ (reference sequence). This CDR3 has 13 residues. V lost 3 bases, J lost 2 bases, and 1 base stayed unmatched. The CDR3 nucleotides read TGTGCCAGCAGCTTCACAGGGGCCTACGAGCAGTACTTC. Its translation is CASSFTGAYEQYF.

This chain links TRBV7-9 with TRBJ2-7; D perhaps matches TRBD1 (6 bases). The CDR3 is 16 residues long. Trimming took 7 bases from V and 9 from J, leaving 28 bases between them. CDR1 is SEHNR, CDR2 FQNEAQ, per germline (reference sequence). This CDR3 reads CASTKNSRTAGWAQYF. CDR3 DNA: TGTGCCAGCACCAAGAATAGTCGGACAGCCGGATGGGCGCAGTACTTC. Supplemented by reference TRBV7-9 and TRBJ2-7, the full variable domain reads DTGVSQNPRHKITKRGQNVTFRCDPISEHNRLYWYRQTLGQGPEFLTYFQNEAQLEKSRLLSDRFSAERPKGSFSTLEIQRTEQGDSAMYLCASTKNSRTAGWAQYFGPGTRLTVT.

The chain has TRBV7-9 and TRBJ1-1; 9 positions agree with TRBD1. Germline CDR1 and CDR2: SEHNR and FQNEAQ (reference sequence). V was clipped by 4 bases and J by 10 bases; unmatched bases: 16. This CDR3 is built from 16 residues. The chain's CDR3 is CASSWATGTGTSGAFF. Written as DNA, the CDR3 is TGTGCCAGCAGCTGGGCTACCGGGACAGGGACTTCCGGAGCTTTCTTT.

The rearrangement uses TRBV19 and TRBJ1-3; unclear D gene. From germline, CDR1 is LNHDA and CDR2 SQIVND (reference sequence). The CDR3 is 14 amino acids. Trimming left V 1 base short and J 4 bases short, with 8 bases between. CDR3 DNA sequence: TGTGCCAGTAGTATAGCGGGGAACGGAAACACCATATATTTT. It encodes CASSIAGNGNTIYF.

The genes are TRBV5-4 and TRBJ2-7, with 9 positions matching TRBD1. V lost 4 bases, J lost 1 base, and 6 bases stayed unmatched. This CDR3 spans 15 amino acids. From germline, CDR1 is SGHNT and CDR2 YYREEE (reference sequence). CDR3 DNA sequence: TGTGCCAGCAGCCACCGGGACAGGGTGTCCTACGAGCAGTACTTC. It yields the protein CASSHRDRVSYEQYF.

V is TRBV18 and J is TRBJ1-4, with 7 bases lining up with TRBD1. V shed 3 bases, J shed 8 bases, and the junction held 9 bases outside the gene matches. The CDR3 length is 15 residues. CDR1 KGHSH and CDR2 LQKENI come from the germline V gene. The CDR3 DNA sequence: TGTGCCAGCTCACCTGTGACAGGGCCTGAGGAAAAACTGTTTTTT. It encodes CASSPVTGPEEKLFF.